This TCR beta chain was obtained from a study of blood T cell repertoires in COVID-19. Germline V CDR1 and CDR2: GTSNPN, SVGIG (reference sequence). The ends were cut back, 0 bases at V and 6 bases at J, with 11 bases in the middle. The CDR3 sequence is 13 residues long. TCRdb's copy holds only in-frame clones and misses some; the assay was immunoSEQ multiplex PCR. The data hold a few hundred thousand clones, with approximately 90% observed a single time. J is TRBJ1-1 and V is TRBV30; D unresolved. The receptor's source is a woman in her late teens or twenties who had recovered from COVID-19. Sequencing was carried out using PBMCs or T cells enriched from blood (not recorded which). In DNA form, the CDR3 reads TGTGCCTGGAGTGTAGAGTGGGCCGCTGAAGCTTTCTTT. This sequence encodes CAWSVEWAAEAFF.